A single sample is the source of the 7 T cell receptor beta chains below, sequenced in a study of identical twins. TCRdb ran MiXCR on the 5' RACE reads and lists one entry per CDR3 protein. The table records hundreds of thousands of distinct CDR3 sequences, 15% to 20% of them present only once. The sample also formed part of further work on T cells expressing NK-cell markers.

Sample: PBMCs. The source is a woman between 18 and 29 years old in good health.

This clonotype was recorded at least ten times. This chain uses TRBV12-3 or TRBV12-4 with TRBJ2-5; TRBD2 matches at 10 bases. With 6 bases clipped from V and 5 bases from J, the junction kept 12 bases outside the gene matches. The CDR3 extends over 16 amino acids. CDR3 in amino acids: CASRERLAGDIETQYF. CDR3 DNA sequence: TGTGCCAGCAGAGAGAGGCTAGCGGGAGATATCGAGACCCAGTACTTC.

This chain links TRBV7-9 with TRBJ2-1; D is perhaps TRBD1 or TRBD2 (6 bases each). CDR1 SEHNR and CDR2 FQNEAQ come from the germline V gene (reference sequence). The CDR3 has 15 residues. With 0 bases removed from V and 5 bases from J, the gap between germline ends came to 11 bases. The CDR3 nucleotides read TGTGCCAGCAGCTTAGCGGGGGGCTGGAACAATGAGCAGTTCTTC. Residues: CASSLAGGWNNEQFF.

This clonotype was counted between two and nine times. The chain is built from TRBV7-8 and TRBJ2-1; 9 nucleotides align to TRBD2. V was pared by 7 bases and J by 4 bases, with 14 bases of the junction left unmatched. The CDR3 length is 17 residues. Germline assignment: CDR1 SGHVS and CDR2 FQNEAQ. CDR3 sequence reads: CASTKLLAGDWYNEQFF. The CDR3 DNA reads TGTGCCAGCACCAAACTCTTAGCGGGGGATTGGTACAATGAGCAGTTCTTC.

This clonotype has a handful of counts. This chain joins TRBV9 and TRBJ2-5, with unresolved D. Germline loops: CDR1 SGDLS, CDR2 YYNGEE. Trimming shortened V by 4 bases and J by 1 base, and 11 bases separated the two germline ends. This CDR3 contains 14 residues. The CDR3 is CASSRTGSQETQYF. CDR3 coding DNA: TGTGCCAGCAGCCGTACTGGATCCCAAGAGACCCAGTACTTC. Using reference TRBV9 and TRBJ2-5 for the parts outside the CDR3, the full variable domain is DSGVTQTPKHLITATGQRVTLRCSPRSGDLSVYWYQQSLDQGLQFLIQYYNGEERAKGNILERFSAQQFPDLHSELNLSSLELGDSALYFCASSRTGSQETQYFGPGTRLLVL.

The CDR3 loop reads CASSFFRGTNTGELFF. The CDR3, as DNA: TGTGCCAGCAGTTTTTTTAGGGGCACCAACACCGGGGAGCTGTTTTTT. This sequence joins TRBV12-3 or TRBV12-4 and TRBJ2-2; the D gene is possibly TRBD1 (5 bases). Trimming removed 3 bases at V and 2 bases at J, with 13 bases between. The CDR3 is 16 amino acids.

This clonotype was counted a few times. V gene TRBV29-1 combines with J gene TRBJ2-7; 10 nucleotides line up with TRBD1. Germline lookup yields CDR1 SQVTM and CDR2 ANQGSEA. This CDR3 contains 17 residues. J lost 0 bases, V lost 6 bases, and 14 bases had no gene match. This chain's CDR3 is CSVRDRGGSSGSYEQYF. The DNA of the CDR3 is TGCAGCGTACGGGACAGGGGTGGCTCTAGCGGCTCCTACGAGCAGTACTTC.

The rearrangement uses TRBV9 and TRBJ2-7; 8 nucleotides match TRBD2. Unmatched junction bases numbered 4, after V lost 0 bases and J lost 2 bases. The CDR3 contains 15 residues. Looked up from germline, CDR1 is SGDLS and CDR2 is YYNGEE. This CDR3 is CASSVAGGITYEQYF. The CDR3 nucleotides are TGTGCCAGCAGCGTAGCGGGGGGGATTACCTACGAGCAGTACTTC.